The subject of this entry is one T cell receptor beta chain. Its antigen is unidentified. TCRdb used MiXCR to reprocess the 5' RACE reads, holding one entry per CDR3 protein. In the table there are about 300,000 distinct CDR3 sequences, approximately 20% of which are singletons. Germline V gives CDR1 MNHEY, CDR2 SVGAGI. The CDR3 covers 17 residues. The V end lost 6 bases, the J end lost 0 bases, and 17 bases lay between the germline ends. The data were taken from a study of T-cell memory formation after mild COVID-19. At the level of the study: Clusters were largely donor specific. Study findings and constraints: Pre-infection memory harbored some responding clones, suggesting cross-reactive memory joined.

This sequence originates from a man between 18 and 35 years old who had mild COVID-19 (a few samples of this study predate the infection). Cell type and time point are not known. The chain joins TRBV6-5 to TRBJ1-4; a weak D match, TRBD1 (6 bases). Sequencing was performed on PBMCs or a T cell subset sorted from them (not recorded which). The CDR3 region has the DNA TGTGCCAGCAGCCCACGGTGGACAGTTGCAACTAATGAAAAACTGTTTTTT. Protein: CASSPRWTVATNEKLFF.